Included here is one TCR beta chain sequence, with context. A junction boundary mismatches the germline segment, possibly from a read error. CDR1 is SGHTA, CDR2 FQGTGA, per germline. The length of the CDR3 is 15 residues. This sample stems from a study of tumor and adjacent non-tumor tissue in lung cancer. No cell sorting was done before RNA was extracted from the tissue. The normal lung tissue was taken more than 3 cm from the tumor edge. Donors were chemotherapy-naive, newly diagnosed lung cancer surgical patients in China, August–late 2014. A modified ARM-PCR protocol with three rounds of nested PCR amplified TCRbeta. Via MiXCR, TCRdb re-called the multiplex PCR reads, giving one row per CDR3 protein. The sample includes roughly 67,000 distinct CDR3 sequences, 65% to 80% seen only once; the top ten take under 55%.

The chain employs TRBV7-3 and TRBJ2-3; D not resolved. Sequencing was carried out using distant non-tumor lung tissue. The TCR comes from a man in his 60s with non-small cell lung cancer. This CDR3 reads CASCLWGPPADTQYF. In DNA form, the CDR3 reads TGTGCCAGCTGCTTATGGGGTCCGCCGGCAGATACGCAGTATTTT.